A selection of T cell receptor beta chains follows, all from one sample in a study of early T cells in non-severe SARS-CoV-2 infection. TCRdb re-called the 5' RACE reads with MiXCR, one entry per CDR3 protein. The repertoire holds some 61,000 distinct CDR3 sequences, with 8% to 13% as singletons. The specimen sequenced was whole blood. The origin of the receptors is an adult who was a healthcare worker with PCR-confirmed SARS-CoV-2 infection or an uninfected control (not recorded which). Both conserved end residues are part of each CDR3. D genes are given only for firm matches.

v_call: TRBV11-2; d_call: .; cdr3_length: 15; j_call: TRBJ2-5; cdr3_aa: CASSLGAGAKETQYF
v_call: TRBV6-1; d_call: TRBD1; cdr3_length: 15; j_call: TRBJ1-1; cdr3_aa: CASSEVMDRVTEAFF
v_call: TRBV18; d_call: .; cdr3_length: 17; j_call: TRBJ2-3; cdr3_aa: CASSMTVNVLSTDTQYF
v_call: TRBV3-1; d_call: TRBD2; cdr3_length: 19; j_call: TRBJ2-3; cdr3_aa: CASSQELAGGPSERYTQYF
v_call: TRBV12-3/TRBV12-4; d_call: .; cdr3_length: 13; j_call: TRBJ1-1; cdr3_aa: CASSFAQGTEAFF
v_call: TRBV15; d_call: .; cdr3_length: 17; j_call: TRBJ2-2; cdr3_aa: CATSSFFGSVNVGELFF
v_call: TRBV7-6; d_call: TRBD1; cdr3_length: 13; j_call: TRBJ1-1; cdr3_aa: CASSYRGDTEAFF
v_call: TRBV29-1; d_call: .; cdr3_length: 14; j_call: TRBJ2-1; cdr3_aa: CSVAGGGTRNEQFF
v_call: TRBV11-2; d_call: .; cdr3_length: 17; j_call: TRBJ2-2; cdr3_aa: CASSLRLGETRSGELFF
v_call: TRBV20-1; d_call: .; cdr3_length: 13; j_call: TRBJ2-3; cdr3_aa: CSARAQLTDTQYF
v_call: TRBV2; d_call: .; cdr3_length: 11; j_call: TRBJ2-2; cdr3_aa: CASSEPGELFF
v_call: TRBV7-2; d_call: TRBD1; cdr3_length: 15; j_call: TRBJ1-1; cdr3_aa: CASSLVGGTGTEAFF
v_call: TRBV6-5; d_call: TRBD2; cdr3_length: 14; j_call: TRBJ2-7; cdr3_aa: CASSYSRGDFEQYF
v_call: TRBV6-5; d_call: .; cdr3_length: 15; j_call: TRBJ1-5; cdr3_aa: CASSSGSGGNQPQHF
v_call: TRBV5-1; d_call: .; cdr3_length: 12; j_call: TRBJ2-7; cdr3_aa: CASSTGAYEQYF
v_call: TRBV11-2; d_call: .; cdr3_length: 15; j_call: TRBJ1-5; cdr3_aa: CASSLESQGNQPQHF
v_call: TRBV29-1; d_call: TRBD1; cdr3_length: 13; j_call: TRBJ1-1; cdr3_aa: CSVSGTVNTEAFF
v_call: TRBV18; d_call: TRBD1; cdr3_length: 15; j_call: TRBJ1-1; cdr3_aa: CASSLPTGKTAEAFF
v_call: TRBV20-1; d_call: .; cdr3_length: 14; j_call: TRBJ2-5; cdr3_aa: CSAFLLQGRETQYF
v_call: TRBV3-1; d_call: .; cdr3_length: 14; j_call: TRBJ2-5; cdr3_aa: CASSQGTVQETQYF
v_call: TRBV6-2/TRBV6-3; d_call: TRBD1; cdr3_length: 16; j_call: TRBJ2-7; cdr3_aa: CASSEEDRGYSYEQYF
v_call: TRBV6-4; d_call: .; cdr3_length: 13; j_call: TRBJ2-3; cdr3_aa: CASSSDRTDTQYF
v_call: TRBV24-1; d_call: .; cdr3_length: 13; j_call: TRBJ2-1; cdr3_aa: CATSDFAGSLQFF
v_call: TRBV7-9; d_call: TRBD2; cdr3_length: 13; j_call: TRBJ2-7; cdr3_aa: CASSLGTSREQYF
v_call: TRBV12-3/TRBV12-4; d_call: .; cdr3_length: 15; j_call: TRBJ1-5; cdr3_aa: CASSFGGANGQPQHF
v_call: TRBV9; d_call: TRBD1; cdr3_length: 13; j_call: TRBJ2-5; cdr3_aa: CASSGTGEETQYF
v_call: TRBV6-5; d_call: .; cdr3_length: 11; j_call: TRBJ2-1; cdr3_aa: CASSYSGTQFF
v_call: TRBV12-3/TRBV12-4; d_call: .; cdr3_length: 15; j_call: TRBJ1-6; cdr3_aa: CASSTSRGNNSPLHF
v_call: TRBV27; d_call: TRBD2; cdr3_length: 16; j_call: TRBJ2-7; cdr3_aa: CASSLILAGGPLEQYF
v_call: TRBV7-2; d_call: .; cdr3_length: 12; j_call: TRBJ2-2; cdr3_aa: CASSSQSGELFF
v_call: TRBV3-1; d_call: .; cdr3_length: 12; j_call: TRBJ2-3; cdr3_aa: CASSQATDTQYF
v_call: TRBV7-8; d_call: .; cdr3_length: 14; j_call: TRBJ2-5; cdr3_aa: CASSLDGTSETQYF
v_call: TRBV27; d_call: .; cdr3_length: 16; j_call: TRBJ2-3; cdr3_aa: CASSYEPSPSTDTQYF
v_call: TRBV5-1; d_call: .; cdr3_length: 14; j_call: TRBJ2-7; cdr3_aa: CASSPNRDIREQYF
v_call: TRBV6-2/TRBV6-3; d_call: .; cdr3_length: 13; j_call: TRBJ2-2; cdr3_aa: CASREAAAGELFF
v_call: TRBV6-5; d_call: .; cdr3_length: 15; j_call: TRBJ1-5; cdr3_aa: CASRKTAGSNQPQHF
v_call: TRBV29-1; d_call: .; cdr3_length: 13; j_call: TRBJ2-5; cdr3_aa: CSARGPDGETQYF
v_call: TRBV6-1; d_call: TRBD2; cdr3_length: 15; j_call: TRBJ2-3; cdr3_aa: CASIVLAGTADTQYF
v_call: TRBV5-6; d_call: .; cdr3_length: 14; j_call: TRBJ1-6; cdr3_aa: CASSLLGYNSPLHF
v_call: TRBV9; d_call: TRBD2; cdr3_length: 15; j_call: TRBJ2-3; cdr3_aa: CASSVGNSGRDTQYF
v_call: TRBV7-3; d_call: TRBD2; cdr3_length: 15; j_call: TRBJ2-5; cdr3_aa: CASSAGLAGGETQYF
v_call: TRBV7-2; d_call: .; cdr3_length: 12; j_call: TRBJ2-2; cdr3_aa: CASSLSTGELFF
v_call: TRBV7-9; d_call: .; cdr3_length: 14; j_call: TRBJ2-2; cdr3_aa: CASSLGRDTGELFF
v_call: TRBV5-4; d_call: .; cdr3_length: 16; j_call: TRBJ2-6; cdr3_aa: CASSPPVGSGANVLTF
v_call: TRBV7-9; d_call: TRBD1; cdr3_length: 14; j_call: TRBJ1-2; cdr3_aa: CASSLRTGSDGYTF